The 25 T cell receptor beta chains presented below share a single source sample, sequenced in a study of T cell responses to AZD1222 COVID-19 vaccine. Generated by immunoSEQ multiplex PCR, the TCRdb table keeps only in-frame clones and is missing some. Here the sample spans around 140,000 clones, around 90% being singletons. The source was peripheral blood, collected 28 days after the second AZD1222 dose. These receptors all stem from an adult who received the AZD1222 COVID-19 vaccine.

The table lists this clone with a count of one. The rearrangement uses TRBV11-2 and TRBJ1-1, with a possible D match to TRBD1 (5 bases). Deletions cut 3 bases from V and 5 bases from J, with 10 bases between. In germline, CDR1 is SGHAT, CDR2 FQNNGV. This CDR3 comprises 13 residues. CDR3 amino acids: CASSLGPETEAFF. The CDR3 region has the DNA TGTGCCAGCAGCTTGGGGCCGGAGACTGAAGCTTTCTTT.

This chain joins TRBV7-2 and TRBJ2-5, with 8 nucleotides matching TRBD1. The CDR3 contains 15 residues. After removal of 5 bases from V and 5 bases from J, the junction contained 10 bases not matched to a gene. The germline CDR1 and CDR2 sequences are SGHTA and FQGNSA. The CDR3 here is CASSQEDRAMETQYF. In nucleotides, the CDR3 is TGTGCCAGCAGCCAAGAGGACAGGGCGATGGAGACCCAGTACTTC. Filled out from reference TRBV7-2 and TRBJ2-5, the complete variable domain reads GAGVSQSPSNKVTEKGKDVELRCDPISGHTALYWYRQSLGQGLEFLIYFQGNSAPDKSGLPSDRFSAERTGGSVSTLTIQRTQQEDSAVYLCASSQEDRAMETQYFGPGTRLLVL.

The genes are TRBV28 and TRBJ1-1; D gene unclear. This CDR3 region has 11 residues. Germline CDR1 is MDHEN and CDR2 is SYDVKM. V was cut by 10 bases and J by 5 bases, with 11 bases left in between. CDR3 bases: TGTGCCATCCGACGGGTAACTGAAGCTTTCTTT. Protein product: CAIRRVTEAFF. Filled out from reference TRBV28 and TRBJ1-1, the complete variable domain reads DVKVTQSSRYLVKRTGEKVFLECVQDMDHENMFWYRQDPGLGLRLIYFSYDVKMKEKGDIPEGYSVSREKKERFSLILESASTNQTSMYLCAIRRVTEAFFGQGTRLTVV.

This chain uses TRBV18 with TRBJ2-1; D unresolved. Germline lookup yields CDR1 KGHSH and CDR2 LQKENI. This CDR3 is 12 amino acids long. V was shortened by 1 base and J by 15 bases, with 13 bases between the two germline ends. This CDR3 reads CASSPLSPERFF. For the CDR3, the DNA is TGTGCCAGCTCACCACTGTCCCCCGAGAGGTTCTTC.

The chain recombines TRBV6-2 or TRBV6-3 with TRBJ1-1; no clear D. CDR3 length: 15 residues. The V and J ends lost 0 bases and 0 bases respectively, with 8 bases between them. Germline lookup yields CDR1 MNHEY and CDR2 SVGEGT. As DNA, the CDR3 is TGTGCCAGCAGTTACTCGATCGGTGTGAACACTGAAGCTTTCTTT. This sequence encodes CASSYSIGVNTEAFF.

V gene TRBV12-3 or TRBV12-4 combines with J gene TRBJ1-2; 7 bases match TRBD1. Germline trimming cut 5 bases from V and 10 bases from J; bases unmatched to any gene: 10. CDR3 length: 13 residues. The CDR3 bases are TGTGCCAGCAGTCGTCGACAGGGCGGCCACTACACCTTC. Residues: CASSRRQGGHYTF.

DNA for the CDR3: TGTGCCAGCAGCGTAGGATTTATCACAGGGGGCTTGGAGACCCAGTACTTC. This translates into CASSVGFITGGLETQYF. The V and J genes are TRBV9 and TRBJ2-5; 9 bases are a match to TRBD1. Germline assignment: CDR1 SGDLS and CDR2 YYNGEE. The CDR3 has 17 amino acids. The trim removed 0 bases at V and 5 bases at J, leaving 11 bases unmatched.

CDR3 residues: CASGQGGMGQPQHF. DNA for the CDR3: TGTGCTAGTGGACAGGGAGGAATGGGGCAGCCCCAGCATTTT. V is TRBV12-5 and J is TRBJ1-5; D may be TRBD1 (6 bases). The germline gives CDR1 LGHNT, CDR2 FRNRAP. V lost 6 bases and J lost 7, with 16 bases in between. The CDR3 extends over 14 amino acids.

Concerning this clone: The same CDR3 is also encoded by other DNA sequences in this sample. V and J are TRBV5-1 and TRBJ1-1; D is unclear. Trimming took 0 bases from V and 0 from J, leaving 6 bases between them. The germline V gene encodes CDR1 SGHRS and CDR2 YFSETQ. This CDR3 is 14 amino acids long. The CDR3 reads CASSLVSMNTEAFF. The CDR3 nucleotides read TGCGCCAGCAGCTTGGTTAGTATGAACACTGAAGCTTTCTTT.

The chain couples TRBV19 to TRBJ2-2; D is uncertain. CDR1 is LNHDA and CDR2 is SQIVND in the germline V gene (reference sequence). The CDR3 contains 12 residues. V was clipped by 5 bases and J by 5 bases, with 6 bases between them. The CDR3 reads CASSPLTGELFF. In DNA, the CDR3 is TGTGCCAGTAGTCCGCTTACCGGGGAGCTGTTTTTT.

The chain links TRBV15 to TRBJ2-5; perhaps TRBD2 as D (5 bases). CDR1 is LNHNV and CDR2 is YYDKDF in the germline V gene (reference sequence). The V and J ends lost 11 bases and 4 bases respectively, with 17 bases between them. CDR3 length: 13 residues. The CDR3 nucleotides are TGTGCCTTCAAGGGAGTGGGAACAGAGACCCAGTACTTC. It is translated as CAFKGVGTETQYF.

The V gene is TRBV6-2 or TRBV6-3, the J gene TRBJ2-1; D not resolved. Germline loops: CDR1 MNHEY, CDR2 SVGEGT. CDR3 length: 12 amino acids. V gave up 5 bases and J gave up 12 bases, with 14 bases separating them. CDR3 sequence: CASSLSRYRQFF. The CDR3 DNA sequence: TGTGCCAGCAGTCTTTCCCGATATCGGCAGTTCTTC.

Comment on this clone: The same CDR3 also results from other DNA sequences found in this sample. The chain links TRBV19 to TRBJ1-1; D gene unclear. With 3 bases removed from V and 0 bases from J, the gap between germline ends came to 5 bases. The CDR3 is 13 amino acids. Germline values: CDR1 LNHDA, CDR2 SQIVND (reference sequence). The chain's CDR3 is CASSITLNTEAFF. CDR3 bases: TGTGCCAGTAGTATTACACTGAACACTGAAGCTTTCTTT.

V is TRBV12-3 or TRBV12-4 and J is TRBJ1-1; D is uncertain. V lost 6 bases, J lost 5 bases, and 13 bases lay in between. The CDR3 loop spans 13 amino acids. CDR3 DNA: TGTGCCAGCAGAGCCAAAGCGGAAACTGAAGCTTTCTTT. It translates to CASRAKAETEAFF.

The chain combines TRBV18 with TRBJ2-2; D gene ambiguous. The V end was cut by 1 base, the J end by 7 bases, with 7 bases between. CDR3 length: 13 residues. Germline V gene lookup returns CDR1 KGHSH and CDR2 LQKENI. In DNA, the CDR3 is TGTGCCAGCTCACCACTCGCGGACGGGGAGCTGTTTTTT. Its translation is CASSPLADGELFF.

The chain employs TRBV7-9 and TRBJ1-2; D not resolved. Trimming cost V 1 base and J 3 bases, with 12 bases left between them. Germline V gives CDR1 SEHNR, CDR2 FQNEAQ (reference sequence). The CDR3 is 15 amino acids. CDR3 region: CASSLGRDGYYGYTF. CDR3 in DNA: TGTGCCAGCAGCTTAGGCCGCGACGGCTACTATGGCTACACCTTC.

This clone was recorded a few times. CDR3 DNA sequence: TGTGCCAGCAGCGGCGGGTTGCCCTACACTGAAGCTTTCTTT. Protein: CASSGGLPYTEAFF. V usage is TRBV9 and J usage is TRBJ1-1; no reliable D call. There are 14 residues in the CDR3. Germline CDR1 and CDR2: SGDLS and YYNGEE. V gave up 3 bases and J gave up 3 bases, with 12 bases separating them.

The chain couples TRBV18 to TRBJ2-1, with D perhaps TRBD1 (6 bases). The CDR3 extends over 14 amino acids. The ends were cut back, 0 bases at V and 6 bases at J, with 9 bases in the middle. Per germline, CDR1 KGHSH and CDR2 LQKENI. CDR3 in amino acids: CASSPPRGGNEQFF. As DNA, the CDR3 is TGTGCCAGCTCACCACCGAGAGGGGGCAATGAGCAGTTCTTC.

For the CDR3, the DNA is TGTGCCAGCAGGTCTAATGAAAAACTGTTTTTT. As protein: CASRSNEKLFF. This chain links TRBV6-5 with TRBJ1-4; D not resolved. Trimming cost V 6 bases and J 3 bases, with 2 bases left between them. This CDR3 contains 11 residues. Germline-derived CDR1 and CDR2 are MNHEY and SVGAGI.

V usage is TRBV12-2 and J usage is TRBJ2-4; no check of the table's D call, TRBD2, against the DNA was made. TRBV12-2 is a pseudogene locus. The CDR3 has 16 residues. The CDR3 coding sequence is TGTGCAAGTCGCCCCACTAGCGTCCTAGCCAAAAACATTCAGTACTTC. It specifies CASRPTSVLAKNIQYF.

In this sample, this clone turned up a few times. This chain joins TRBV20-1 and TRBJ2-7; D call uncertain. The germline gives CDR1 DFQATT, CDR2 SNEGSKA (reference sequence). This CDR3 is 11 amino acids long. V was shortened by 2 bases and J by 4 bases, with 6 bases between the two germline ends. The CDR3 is CSARMGYEQYV. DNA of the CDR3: TGCAGTGCTAGAATGGGGTACGAGCAGTACGTC.

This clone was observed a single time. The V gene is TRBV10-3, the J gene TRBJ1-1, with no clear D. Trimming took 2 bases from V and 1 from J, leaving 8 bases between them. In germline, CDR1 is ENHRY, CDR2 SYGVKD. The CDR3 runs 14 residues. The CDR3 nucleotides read TGTGCCATCAGTGAGGTGGGTACGAACACTGAAGCTTTCTTT. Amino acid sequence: CAISEVGTNTEAFF.

CDR3 sequence (DNA): TGTGCCAGCAGCGTAGCAGGGGGAAATCAGCCCCAGCATTTT. Protein: CASSVAGGNQPQHF. The chain is built from TRBV9 and TRBJ1-5; 7 bases fit TRBD1. This CDR3 is 14 amino acids long. After removal of 0 bases from V and 4 bases from J, the junction contained 1 base not matched to a gene. The germline V gene encodes CDR1 SGDLS and CDR2 YYNGEE.

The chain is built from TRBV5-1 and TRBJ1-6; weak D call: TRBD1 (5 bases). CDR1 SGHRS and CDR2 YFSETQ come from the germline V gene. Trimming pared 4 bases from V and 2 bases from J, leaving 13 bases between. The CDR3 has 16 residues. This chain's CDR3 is CASSTGGGTYNSPLHF. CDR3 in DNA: TGCGCCAGCAGCACGGGGGGAGGCACCTATAATTCACCCCTCCACTTT. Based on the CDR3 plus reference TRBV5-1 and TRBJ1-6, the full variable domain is KAGVTQTPRYLIKTRGQQVTLSCSPISGHRSVSWYQQTPGQGLQFLFEYFSETQRNKGNFPGRFSGRQFSNSRSEMNVSTLELGDSALYLCASSTGGGTYNSPLHFGNGTRLTVT.

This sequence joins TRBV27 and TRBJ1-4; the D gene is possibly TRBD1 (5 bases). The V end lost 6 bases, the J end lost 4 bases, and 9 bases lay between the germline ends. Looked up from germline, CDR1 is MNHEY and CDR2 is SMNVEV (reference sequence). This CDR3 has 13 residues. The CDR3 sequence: CASSRQLNEKLFF. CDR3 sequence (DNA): TGTGCCAGCAGCCGACAGCTTAATGAAAAACTGTTTTTT.